This is a list of T cell receptor beta chains from one sample in a study of blood T cell repertoires in COVID-19. Method: immunoSEQ multiplex PCR; TCRdb's copy keeps in-frame clones and lacks some. The data contain about 240,000 clones, around 89% of them singletons. Sequencing was carried out using PBMCs or T cells enriched from blood (not recorded which). The source is a woman aged 30 to 39 who had recovered from COVID-19. Each CDR3 is given with its conserved first and last residue. Each record gives: V gene, J gene, CDR3 protein.

TRBV29-1	TRBJ2-7	CSVGAGRHEQYF
TRBV5-6	TRBJ1-6	CASSWGQVGNSPLHF
TRBV6-2/TRBV6-3	TRBJ2-7	CASSYPLTSGRAWEQYF
TRBV28	TRBJ1-5	CASRSGDNQPQHF
TRBV10-3	TRBJ1-2	CATLPDRNYGYTF
TRBV3-1/TRBV3-2	TRBJ2-5	CASSLGTSGIKTQYF
TRBV5-1	TRBJ2-7	CASSPRRLAGGPYEQYF
TRBV28	TRBJ2-1	CASSLLGRGNEQFF
TRBV7-3	TRBJ2-1	CASSPTGGLAGQNEQFF
TRBV6-4	TRBJ2-1	CASSARGGSYNEQFF
TRBV7-7	TRBJ2-1	CASASGRSADNEQFF
TRBV28	TRBJ2-7	CASSTGTGFYEQYF
TRBV28	TRBJ1-6	CASEGASYSPLHF
TRBV11-3	TRBJ2-1	CASSPGGGDYNEQFF
TRBV19	TRBJ1-2	CASSIPGIYNYGYTF
TRBV19	TRBJ2-1	CASSTSGRGNEQFF
TRBV7-2	TRBJ2-1	CASSLYSGRLYNEQFF
TRBV24-1	TRBJ1-1	CATSDRGRTEAFF